Here is one T cell receptor (beta chain) with its context. The data were obtained in a study of blood T cell repertoires in COVID-19. Study at large: Sites in the United States, Italy and Spain provided acute and convalescent COVID-19 samples. T cells, B-cell-depleted T cells, or PBMCs supplied cDNA or gDNA.

The germline V gene encodes CDR1 KGHSH and CDR2 LQKENI. This CDR3 has 15 amino acids. V dropped 3 bases and J dropped 0; count of bases not matched to a gene: 5. Using immunoSEQ multiplex PCR, the repertoire was profiled, and TCRdb retains in-frame clones only, with some absent. The table includes approximately 50,000 clones, approximately 89% detected once. This TCR was recovered from an elderly man with active or convalescent COVID-19. The chain uses TRBV18 and TRBJ2-7, with 7 bases identical to TRBD1. The sequencing sample was made of peripheral blood. CDR3 residues: CASSPRDSFSYEQYF. CDR3 coding DNA: TGTGCCAGCTCACCTCGGGACAGCTTCTCCTACGAGCAGTACTTC. The whole variable domain, remainder taken from reference TRBV18 and TRBJ2-7, is NAGVMQNPRHLVRRRGQEARLRCSPMKGHSHVYWYRQLPEEGLKFMVYLQKENIIDESGMPKERFSAEFPKEGPSILRIQQVVRGDSAAYFCASSPRDSFSYEQYFGPGTRLTVT.